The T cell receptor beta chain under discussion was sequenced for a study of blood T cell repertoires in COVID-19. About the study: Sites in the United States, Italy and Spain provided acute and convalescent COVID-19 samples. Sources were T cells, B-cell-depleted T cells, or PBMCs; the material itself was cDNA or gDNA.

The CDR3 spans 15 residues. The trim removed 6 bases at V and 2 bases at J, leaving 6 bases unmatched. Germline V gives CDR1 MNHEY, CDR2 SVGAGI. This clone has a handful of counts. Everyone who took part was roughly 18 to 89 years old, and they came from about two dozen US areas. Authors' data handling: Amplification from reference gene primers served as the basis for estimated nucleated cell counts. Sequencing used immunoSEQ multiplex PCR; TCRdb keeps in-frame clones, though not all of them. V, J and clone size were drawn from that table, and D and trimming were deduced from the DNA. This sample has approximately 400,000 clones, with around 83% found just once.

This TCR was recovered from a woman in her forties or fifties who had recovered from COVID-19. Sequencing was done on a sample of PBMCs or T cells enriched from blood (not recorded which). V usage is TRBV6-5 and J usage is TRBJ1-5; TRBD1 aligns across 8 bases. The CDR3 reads CASRGMGQGNQPQHF. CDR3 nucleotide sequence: TGTGCCAGCAGGGGCATGGGACAGGGCAATCAGCCCCAGCATTTT.